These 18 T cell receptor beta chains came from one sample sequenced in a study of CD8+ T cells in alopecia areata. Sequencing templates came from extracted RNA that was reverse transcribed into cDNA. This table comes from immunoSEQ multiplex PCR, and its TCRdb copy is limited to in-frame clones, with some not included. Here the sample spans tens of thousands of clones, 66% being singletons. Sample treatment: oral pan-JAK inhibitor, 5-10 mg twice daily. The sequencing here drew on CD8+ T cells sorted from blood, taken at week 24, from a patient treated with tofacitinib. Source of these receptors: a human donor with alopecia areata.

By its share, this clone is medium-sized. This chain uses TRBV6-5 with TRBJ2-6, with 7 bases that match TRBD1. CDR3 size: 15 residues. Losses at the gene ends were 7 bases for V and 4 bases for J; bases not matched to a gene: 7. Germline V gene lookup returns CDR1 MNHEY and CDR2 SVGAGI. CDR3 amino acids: CASKGQAPGANVLTF. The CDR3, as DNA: TGTGCCAGCAAAGGACAGGCCCCCGGGGCCAACGTCCTGACTTTC.

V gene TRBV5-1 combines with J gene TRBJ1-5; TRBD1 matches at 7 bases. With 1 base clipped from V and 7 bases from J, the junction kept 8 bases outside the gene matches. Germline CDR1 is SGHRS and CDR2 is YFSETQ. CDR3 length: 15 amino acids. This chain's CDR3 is CASSLNDRATQPQHF. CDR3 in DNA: TGCGCCAGCAGCTTGAACGACAGGGCAACCCAGCCCCAGCATTTT.

CDR3 protein: CASLPGTGNQPQHF. DNA of the CDR3: TGTGCCAGCCTCCCAGGGACAGGGAATCAGCCCCAGCATTTT. This chain connects TRBV2 to TRBJ1-5, with 9 bases identical to TRBD1. Trimming cost V 8 bases and J 4 bases; bases outside gene matches: 6. CDR1 is SNHLY, CDR2 FYNNEI, per germline. The CDR3 covers 14 residues.

The CDR3 reads CASSRAGNTGELFF. The DNA for the CDR3 is TGCGCCAGCAGTAGGGCAGGGAACACCGGGGAGCTGTTTTTT. The chain employs TRBV4-1 and TRBJ2-2, with D unclear. Germline CDR1 and CDR2: MGHRA and YSYEKL. The V end lost 6 bases, the J end lost 1 base, and 9 bases lay between the germline ends. The CDR3 covers 14 residues.

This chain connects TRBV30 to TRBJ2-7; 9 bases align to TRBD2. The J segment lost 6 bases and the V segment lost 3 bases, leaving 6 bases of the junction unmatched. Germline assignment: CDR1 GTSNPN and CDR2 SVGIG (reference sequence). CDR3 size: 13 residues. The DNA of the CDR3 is TGTGCCTGGAGGATAGCGGGAGTATTCGAGCAGTACTTC. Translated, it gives CAWRIAGVFEQYF.

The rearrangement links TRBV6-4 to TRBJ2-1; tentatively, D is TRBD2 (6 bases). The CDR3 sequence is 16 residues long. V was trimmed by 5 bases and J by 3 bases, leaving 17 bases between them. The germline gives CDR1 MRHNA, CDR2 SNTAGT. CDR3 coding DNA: TGTGCCAGCAGTCCAGCTGGTTCGGGGGACTACAATGAGCAGTTCTTC. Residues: CASSPAGSGDYNEQFF.

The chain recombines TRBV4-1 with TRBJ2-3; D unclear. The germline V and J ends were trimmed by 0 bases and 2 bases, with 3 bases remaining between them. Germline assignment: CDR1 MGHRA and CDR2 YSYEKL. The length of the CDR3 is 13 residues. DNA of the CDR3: TGCGCCAGCAGCCAAGAACCCACAGATACGCAGTATTTT. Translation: CASSQEPTDTQYF.

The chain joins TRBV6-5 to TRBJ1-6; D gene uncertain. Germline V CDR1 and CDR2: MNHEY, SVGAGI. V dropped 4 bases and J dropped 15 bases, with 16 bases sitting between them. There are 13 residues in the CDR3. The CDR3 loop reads CASSSNPLYGLHF. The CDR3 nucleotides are TGTGCCAGCAGTTCTAACCCCCTATACGGCCTCCACTTT.

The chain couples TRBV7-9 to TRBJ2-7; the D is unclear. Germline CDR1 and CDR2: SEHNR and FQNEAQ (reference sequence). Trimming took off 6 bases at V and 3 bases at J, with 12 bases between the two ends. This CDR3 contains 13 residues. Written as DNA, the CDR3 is TGTGCCAGCAGTTATGGGCAGCACTACGAGCAGTACTTC. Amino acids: CASSYGQHYEQYF.

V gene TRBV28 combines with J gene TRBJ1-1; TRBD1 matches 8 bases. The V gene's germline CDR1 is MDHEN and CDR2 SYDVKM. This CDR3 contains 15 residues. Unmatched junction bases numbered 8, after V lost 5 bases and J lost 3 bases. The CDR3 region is CASSEQQGVYTEAFF. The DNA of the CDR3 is TGTGCCAGCAGTGAACAACAGGGGGTATACACTGAAGCTTTCTTT.

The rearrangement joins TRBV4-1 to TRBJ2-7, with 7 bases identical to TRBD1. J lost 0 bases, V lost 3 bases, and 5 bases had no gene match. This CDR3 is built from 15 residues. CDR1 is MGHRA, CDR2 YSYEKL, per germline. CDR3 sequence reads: CASSQGQTASYEQYF. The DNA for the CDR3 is TGCGCCAGCAGCCAGGGACAGACAGCCTCCTACGAGCAGTACTTC.

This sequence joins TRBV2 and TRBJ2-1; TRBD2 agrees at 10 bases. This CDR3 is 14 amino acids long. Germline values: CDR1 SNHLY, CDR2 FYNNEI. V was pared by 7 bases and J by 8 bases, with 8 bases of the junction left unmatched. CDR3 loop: CASTPGLAFHEQFF. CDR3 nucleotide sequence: TGTGCCAGCACGCCGGGACTAGCGTTCCATGAGCAGTTCTTC.

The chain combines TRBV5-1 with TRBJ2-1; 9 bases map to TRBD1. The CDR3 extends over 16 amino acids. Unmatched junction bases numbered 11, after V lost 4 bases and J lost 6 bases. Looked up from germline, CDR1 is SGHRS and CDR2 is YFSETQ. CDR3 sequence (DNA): TGCGCCAGCAGCGGTTCGGGACAGGGTGCGGGCAATGAGCAGTTCTTC. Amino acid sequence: CASSGSGQGAGNEQFF.

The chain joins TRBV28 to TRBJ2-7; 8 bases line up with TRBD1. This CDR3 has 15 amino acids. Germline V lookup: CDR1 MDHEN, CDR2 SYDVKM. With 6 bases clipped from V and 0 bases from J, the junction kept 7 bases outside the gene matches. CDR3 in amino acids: CASRSRDRSSYEQYF. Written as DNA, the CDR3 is TGTGCCAGCAGAAGCCGGGACAGGAGCTCCTACGAGCAGTACTTC.

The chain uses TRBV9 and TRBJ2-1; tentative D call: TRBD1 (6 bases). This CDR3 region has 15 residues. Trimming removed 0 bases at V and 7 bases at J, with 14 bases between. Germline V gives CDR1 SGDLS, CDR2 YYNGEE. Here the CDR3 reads CASSVGGTTGNEQFF. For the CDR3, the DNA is TGTGCCAGCAGCGTAGGGGGGACAACTGGTAATGAGCAGTTCTTC.

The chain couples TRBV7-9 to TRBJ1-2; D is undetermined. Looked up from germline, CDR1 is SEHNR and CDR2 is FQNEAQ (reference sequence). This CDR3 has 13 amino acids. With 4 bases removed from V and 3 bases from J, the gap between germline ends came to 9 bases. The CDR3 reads CASSSGSDYGYTF. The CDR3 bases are TGTGCCAGCAGCTCCGGGAGCGACTATGGCTACACCTTC.

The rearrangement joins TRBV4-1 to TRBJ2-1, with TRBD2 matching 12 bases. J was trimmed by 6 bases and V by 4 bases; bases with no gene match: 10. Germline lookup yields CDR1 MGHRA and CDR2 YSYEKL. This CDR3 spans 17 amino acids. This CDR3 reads CASSPGLAGWSANEQFF. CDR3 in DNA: TGCGCCAGCAGCCCCGGACTAGCGGGATGGTCTGCCAATGAGCAGTTCTTC.

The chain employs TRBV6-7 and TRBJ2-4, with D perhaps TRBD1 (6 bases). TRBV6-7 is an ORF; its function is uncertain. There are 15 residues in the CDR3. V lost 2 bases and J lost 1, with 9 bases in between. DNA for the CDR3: TGTGCCAGCAGTTACAACAGGGCTGCCAAAAACATTCAGTACTTC. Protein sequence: CASSYNRAAKNIQYF.